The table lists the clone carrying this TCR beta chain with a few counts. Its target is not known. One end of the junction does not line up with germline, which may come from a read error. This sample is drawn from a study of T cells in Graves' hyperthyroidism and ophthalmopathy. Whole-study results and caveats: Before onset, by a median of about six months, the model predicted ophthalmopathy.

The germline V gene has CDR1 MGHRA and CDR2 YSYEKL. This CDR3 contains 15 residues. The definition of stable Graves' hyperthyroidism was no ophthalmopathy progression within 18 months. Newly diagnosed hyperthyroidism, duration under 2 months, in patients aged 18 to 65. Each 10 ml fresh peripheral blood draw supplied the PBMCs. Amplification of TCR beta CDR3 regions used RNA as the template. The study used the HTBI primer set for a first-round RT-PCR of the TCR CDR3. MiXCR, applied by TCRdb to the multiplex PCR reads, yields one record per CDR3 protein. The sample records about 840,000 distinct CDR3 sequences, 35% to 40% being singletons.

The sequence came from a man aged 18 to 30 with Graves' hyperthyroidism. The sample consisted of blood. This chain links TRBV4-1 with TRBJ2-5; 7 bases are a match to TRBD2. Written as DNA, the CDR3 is TGTGCCAGCAGCCCCGGGCATGCGGGGGTGGAGACCCAGTACTTC. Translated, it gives CASSPGHAGVETQYF.